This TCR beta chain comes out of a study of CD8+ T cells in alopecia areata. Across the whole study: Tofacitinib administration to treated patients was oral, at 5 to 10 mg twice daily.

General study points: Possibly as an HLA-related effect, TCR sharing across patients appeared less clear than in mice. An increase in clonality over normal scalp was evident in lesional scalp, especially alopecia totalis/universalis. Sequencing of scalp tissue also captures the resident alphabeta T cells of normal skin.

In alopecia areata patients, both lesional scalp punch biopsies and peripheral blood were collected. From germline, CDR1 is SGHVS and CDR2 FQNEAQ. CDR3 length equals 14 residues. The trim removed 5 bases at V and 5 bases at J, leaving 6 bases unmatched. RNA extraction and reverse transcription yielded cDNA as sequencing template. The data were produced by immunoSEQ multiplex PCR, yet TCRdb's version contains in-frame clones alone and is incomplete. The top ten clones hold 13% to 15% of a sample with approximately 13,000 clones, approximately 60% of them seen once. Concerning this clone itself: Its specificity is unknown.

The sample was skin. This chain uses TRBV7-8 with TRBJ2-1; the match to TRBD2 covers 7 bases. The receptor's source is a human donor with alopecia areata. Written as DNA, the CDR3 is TGTGCCAGCAGCCCAAAGGCGGGGGACAATGAGCAGTTCTTC. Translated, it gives CASSPKAGDNEQFF.